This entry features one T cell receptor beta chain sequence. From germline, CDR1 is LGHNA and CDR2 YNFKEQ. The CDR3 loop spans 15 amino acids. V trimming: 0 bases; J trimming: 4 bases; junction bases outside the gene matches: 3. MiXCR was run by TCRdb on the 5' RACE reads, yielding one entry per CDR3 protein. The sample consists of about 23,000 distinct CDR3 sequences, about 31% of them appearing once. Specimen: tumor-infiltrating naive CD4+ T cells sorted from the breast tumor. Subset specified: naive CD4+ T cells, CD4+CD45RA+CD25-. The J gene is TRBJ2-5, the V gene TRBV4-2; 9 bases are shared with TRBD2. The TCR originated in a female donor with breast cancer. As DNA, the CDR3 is TGTGCCAGCAGCCAAGAGCGGGAGGGCGGAGAGACCCAGTACTTC. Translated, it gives CASSQEREGGETQYF.